This TCR beta chain was captured by sequencing in a study of T cell repertoires in cytomegalovirus infection. Study-wide results and caveats: Predominance within the ex vivo response was attributable to HLA-C-restricted CMV-specific TCR beta clonotypes.

This clonotype showed up just a few times. The antigen is not known. TCRdb used MiXCR to reprocess the reads, holding one entry per CDR3 protein. The sample has some 170,000 distinct CDR3 sequences; approximately 18% are singletons. The source material was CD8+ T cells from PBMCs. The TCR originated in a human donor in good health (CMV status not recorded). Some clones in this sample may be carry-over from other donors' samples.

CDR3 coding DNA: TGTGCCAGCAGTCCCTGGGTCCCGGGACAGGGCCTTCTGGAGCAGTACTTC. It is translated as CASSPWVPGQGLLEQYF. The chain couples TRBV6-2 or TRBV6-3 to TRBJ2-7; TRBD1 agrees at 9 bases. The J segment lost 7 bases and the V segment lost 5 bases, leaving 18 bases of the junction unmatched. The CDR3 covers 17 residues. Germline CDR1 reads MNHEY; CDR2 reads SVGEGT.